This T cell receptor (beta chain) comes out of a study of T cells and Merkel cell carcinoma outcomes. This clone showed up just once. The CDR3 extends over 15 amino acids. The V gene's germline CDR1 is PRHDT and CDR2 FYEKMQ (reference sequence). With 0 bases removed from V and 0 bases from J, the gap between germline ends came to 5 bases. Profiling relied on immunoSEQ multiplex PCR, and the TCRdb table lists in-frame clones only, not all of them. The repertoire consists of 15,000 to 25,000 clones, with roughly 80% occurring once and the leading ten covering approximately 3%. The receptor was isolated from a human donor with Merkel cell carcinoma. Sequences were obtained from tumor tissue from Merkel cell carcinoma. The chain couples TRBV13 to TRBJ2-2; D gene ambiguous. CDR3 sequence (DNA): TGTGCCAGCAGCTTAGGGGGTACGAACACCGGGGAGCTGTTTTTT. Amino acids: CASSLGGTNTGELFF.